The 27 T cell receptor beta chains presented below share a single source sample, sequenced in a study of neurological immune-mediated disorders. The sample's time point: longitudinal time-point 3. MiXCR, run by TCRdb on the 5' RACE reads, gives a single entry per CDR3 protein. The sample has about 45,000 distinct CDR3 sequences, about 14% seen once. The sequenced material came from PBMCs. These receptors originate from a young man in good health.

This clonotype was detected many times. The chain employs TRBV5-1 and TRBJ1-4; D gene uncertain. In germline, CDR1 is SGHRS, CDR2 YFSETQ. V dropped 0 bases and J dropped 3 bases, with 9 bases sitting between them. The CDR3 consists of 15 residues. The DNA of the CDR3 is TGCGCCAGCAGCTTGGTGGGTAGGGCTAATGAAAAACTGTTTTTT. Translation: CASSLVGRANEKLFF. Full variable domain (outside the CDR3, taken from reference TRBV5-1 and TRBJ1-4): KAGVTQTPRYLIKTRGQQVTLSCSPISGHRSVSWYQQTPGQGLQFLFEYFSETQRNKGNFPGRFSGRQFSNSRSEMNVSTLELGDSALYLCASSLVGRANEKLFFGSGTQLSVL.

This clonotype showed up just once. This rearrangement joins TRBV20-1 to TRBJ2-5; 8 bases align to TRBD2. Unmatched junction bases numbered 11, after V lost 1 base and J lost 7 bases. Germline CDR1 is DFQATT and CDR2 is SNEGSKA (reference sequence). The CDR3 is made up of 15 amino acids. The CDR3 loop reads CSARGTSSKGGTQYF. For the CDR3, the DNA is TGCAGTGCTAGAGGGACTAGCAGTAAAGGTGGGACCCAGTACTTC.

This clonotype was seen ten or more times. CDR3 DNA sequence: TGCGCCAGCAGCTTGGTGGGGACTAGCGGGAACAATGAGCAGTTCTTC. It specifies CASSLVGTSGNNEQFF. The V and J genes are TRBV5-1 and TRBJ2-1, with 13 bases that match TRBD2. CDR3 length: 16 amino acids. The ends lost 0 bases at V and 5 bases at J; junction bases unmatched: 2. From germline, CDR1 is SGHRS and CDR2 YFSETQ. The whole variable domain, remainder taken from reference TRBV5-1 and TRBJ2-1, is KAGVTQTPRYLIKTRGQQVTLSCSPISGHRSVSWYQQTPGQGLQFLFEYFSETQRNKGNFPGRFSGRQFSNSRSEMNVSTLELGDSALYLCASSLVGTSGNNEQFFGPGTRLTVL.

This clonotype has ten or more counts. The chain couples TRBV5-1 to TRBJ2-7, with D possibly matching TRBD2 (6 bases). The CDR3 spans 14 residues. Looked up from germline, CDR1 is SGHRS and CDR2 is YFSETQ. Trimming took off 0 bases at V and 4 bases at J, with 11 bases between the two ends. The CDR3 nucleotides are TGCGCCAGCAGCTTGGCCGGGACTGAATACGAGCAGTACTTC. Amino acid sequence: CASSLAGTEYEQYF.

Ten or more counts support this clonotype. The rearrangement joins TRBV5-1 to TRBJ2-2, with D possibly being TRBD1 or TRBD2 (6 bases each). CDR1 is SGHRS and CDR2 is YFSETQ in the germline V gene. V lost 4 bases and J lost 2, with 12 bases in between. This CDR3 is built from 15 residues. The CDR3 loop reads CASSLGGSNTGELFF. CDR3 DNA: TGCGCCAGCAGCCTCGGGGGCAGCAACACCGGGGAGCTGTTTTTT.

This clonotype occurred many times. The rearrangement links TRBV7-9 to TRBJ2-3; D assignment may be TRBD1 or TRBD2 (6 bases each). Trimming left V 5 bases short and J 2 bases short, with 11 bases between. The CDR3 has 14 residues. Germline V gene lookup returns CDR1 SEHNR and CDR2 FQNEAQ (reference sequence). The CDR3: CASSARGATDTQYF. The CDR3, as DNA: TGTGCCAGCAGCGCTAGGGGGGCCACAGATACGCAGTATTTT.

This clonotype was found many times. The gene calls are TRBV28 and TRBJ1-1; D perhaps matches TRBD1 (5 bases). CDR1 and CDR2 from the germline V gene are MDHEN and SYDVKM. The CDR3 extends over 14 amino acids. The V and J ends lost 4 bases and 1 base respectively, with 10 bases between them. CDR3 DNA sequence: TGTGCCAGCAGTTCCGGGGGGAAGAACACTGAAGCTTTCTTT. This codes for CASSSGGKNTEAFF.

Ten or more counts support this clonotype. The J gene is TRBJ2-7, the V gene TRBV7-9, with D hard to call. The germline V gene has CDR1 SEHNR and CDR2 FQNEAQ (reference sequence). The germline V and J ends were trimmed by 5 bases and 2 bases, with 19 bases remaining between them. The CDR3 extends over 16 amino acids. CDR3 sequence: CASSPGSTHGTYEQYF. Here the CDR3 DNA reads TGTGCCAGCAGCCCAGGATCTACCCATGGGACCTACGAGCAGTACTTC.

This clonotype came up many times. The J gene is TRBJ2-1, the V gene TRBV5-1; 10 bases fit TRBD1. CDR3 length equals 16 residues. Per germline, CDR1 SGHRS and CDR2 YFSETQ. V was pared by 4 bases and J by 0 bases, with 4 bases of the junction left unmatched. CDR3 protein: CASSRGQGSSYNEQFF. The CDR3 coding sequence is TGCGCCAGCAGCAGGGGACAGGGGAGCTCCTACAATGAGCAGTTCTTC.

This clonotype was counted at least ten times. The chain links TRBV7-9 to TRBJ2-1; D is tentatively TRBD1 or TRBD2 (5 bases each). Germline lookup yields CDR1 SEHNR and CDR2 FQNEAQ (reference sequence). The V and J ends lost 5 bases and 5 bases respectively, with 13 bases between them. CDR3 length: 14 residues. DNA of the CDR3: TGTGCCAGCAGCCTTGTGGGGGTGGACAATGAGCAGTTCTTC. This encodes CASSLVGVDNEQFF.

This clonotype was counted at least ten times. The V call is TRBV7-2, the J call TRBJ2-5, with 8 positions matching TRBD1. The CDR3 length is 13 residues. V dropped 5 bases and J dropped 5; count of bases not matched to a gene: 4. Germline V gene lookup returns CDR1 SGHTA and CDR2 FQGNSA. CDR3 protein: CASSTRGRETQYF. In DNA form, the CDR3 reads TGTGCCAGCAGCACCAGGGGGCGGGAGACCCAGTACTTC.

This clonotype counts as medium-sized (0.01 to 0.1%). The chain couples TRBV6-4 to TRBJ2-3; the match to TRBD2 covers 11 bases. Looked up from germline, CDR1 is MRHNA and CDR2 is SNTAGT. The CDR3 has 15 residues. Trimming at V came to 6 bases and at J to 4 bases, leaving 6 bases not matched to a gene. The CDR3 sequence: CASRPTSGSSDTQYF. Here the CDR3 DNA reads TGTGCCAGCAGGCCCACTAGCGGGAGTTCAGATACGCAGTATTTT.

This clonotype was recorded many times. This sequence joins TRBV5-1 and TRBJ2-7; no firm D call. This CDR3 is built from 14 residues. Germline-derived CDR1 and CDR2 are SGHRS and YFSETQ. The germline V and J ends were trimmed by 4 bases and 3 bases, with 14 bases remaining between them. Here the CDR3 reads CASSQDIAGYEQYF. Written as DNA, the CDR3 is TGCGCCAGCAGCCAGGATATTGCAGGCTACGAGCAGTACTTC.

This clonotype was recorded at least ten times. The chain has TRBV10-3 and TRBJ1-1; D is uncertain. Between the trimmed V and J ends, which lost 4 bases and 1 base, there was a span of 7 bases. Germline-derived CDR1 and CDR2 are ENHRY and SYGVKD. The CDR3 extends over 13 amino acids. The CDR3 sequence: CAISGGGNTEAFF. The DNA of the CDR3 is TGTGCCATCAGTGGAGGAGGGAACACTGAAGCTTTCTTT.

This clonotype was seen at least ten times. This chain links TRBV15 with TRBJ1-2; 9 bases align to TRBD1. This CDR3 is built from 14 residues. After removal of 9 bases from V and 8 bases from J, the junction contained 13 bases not matched to a gene. Germline CDR1 is LNHNV and CDR2 is YYDKDF (reference sequence). The CDR3 nucleotides read TGTGCCACGGGGAGGAGGACAGGGGAATCAGGCTACACCTTC. Translated: CATGRRTGESGYTF.

This sequence joins TRBV5-4 and TRBJ2-3; no definite D call. CDR1 SGHNT and CDR2 YYREEE come from the germline V gene (reference sequence). V was shortened by 4 bases and J by 5 bases, with 20 bases between the two germline ends. This CDR3 has 16 amino acids. The CDR3, as DNA: TGTGCCAGCAGCGCCGACCCAAACCCCACTCTAGATACGCAGTATTTT. Translation: CASSADPNPTLDTQYF.

This clonotype was recorded many times. The CDR3, as DNA: TGTGCCAGCAGGCGAACAAGCAATGAGCAGTTCTTC. This sequence encodes CASRRTSNEQFF. The chain links TRBV3-1 to TRBJ2-1, with D unclear. The CDR3 has 12 amino acids. Trimming removed 6 bases from V and 6 bases from J, with 9 bases in between. Germline V gene lookup returns CDR1 LGHDT and CDR2 YNNKEL (reference sequence).

The sample holds many counts of this clonotype. V and J are TRBV7-9 and TRBJ2-1; TRBD1 agrees at 9 bases. V shed 4 bases and J 8 bases; nucleotides not matched to a gene: 3. This CDR3 region has 13 residues. Germline loops: CDR1 SEHNR, CDR2 FQNEAQ (reference sequence). CDR3: CASSSRTGDEQFF. The CDR3, as DNA: TGTGCCAGCAGCTCCCGGACAGGGGATGAGCAGTTCTTC.

This clonotype was seen ten or more times. The chain recombines TRBV20-1 with TRBJ1-2; 10 bases are a match to TRBD1. V gave up 5 bases and J gave up 4 bases; unmatched junction bases: 10. Germline-derived CDR1 and CDR2 are DFQATT and SNEGSKA (reference sequence). This CDR3 has 15 residues. The CDR3 bases are TGCAGTGCTTGGGGACAGGGGCTACTCCTCTATGGCTACACCTTC. It is translated as CSAWGQGLLLYGYTF.

This clonotype has only a few counts. This clone may be a read error of a much larger clone one base away. The chain employs TRBV27 and TRBJ2-7, with D perhaps matching TRBD1 or TRBD2 (5 bases each). The CDR3 length is 13 residues. V was cut by 8 bases and J by 0 bases, with 11 bases left in between. Germline CDR1 is MNHEY and CDR2 is SMNVEV (reference sequence). The CDR3 bases are TGTGCCAGCCACTATGGGGGCTCCTACGAGCAGTACTTC. Encoded protein: CASHYGGSYEQYF.

The sample holds many counts of this clonotype. In DNA form, the CDR3 reads TGCGCCAGCAGCTTGGCTGTCTCTGGGGCCAACGTCCTGACTTTC. It translates to CASSLAVSGANVLTF. The gene calls are TRBV5-1 and TRBJ2-6; D is ambiguous. The CDR3 spans 15 residues. Between the trimmed V and J ends, which lost 0 bases and 0 bases, there was a span of 4 bases. Germline V gene sequence: CDR1 SGHRS, CDR2 YFSETQ.

The sample holds many counts of this clonotype. The chain carries TRBV4-2 and TRBJ2-5, with D maybe TRBD2 (5 bases). Trimming took 1 base from V and 1 from J, leaving 16 bases between them. The CDR3 extends over 17 amino acids. The germline CDR1 and CDR2 sequences are LGHNA and YNFKEQ. CDR3 region: CASSQGNEGVVQETQYF. In nucleotides, the CDR3 is TGTGCCAGCAGCCAAGGAAACGAGGGAGTTGTCCAAGAGACCCAGTACTTC.

This chain uses TRBV12-3 or TRBV12-4 with TRBJ2-1, with D perhaps TRBD2 (6 bases). The CDR3 extends over 16 amino acids. V was shortened by 1 base and J by 7 bases, with 17 bases between the two germline ends. The CDR3 here is CASSLGGLALGNEQFF. The CDR3 DNA is TGTGCCAGCAGTTTAGGGGGACTGGCCTTGGGGAATGAGCAGTTCTTC.

In this sample, this clonotype turned up many times. V gene TRBV10-3 combines with J gene TRBJ2-2, with 9 bases matching TRBD2. V lost 9 bases to trimming and J lost 0 bases; unmatched junction nucleotides: 5. The CDR3 extends over 15 amino acids. CDR1 is ENHRY, CDR2 SYGVKD, per germline. The CDR3 region has the DNA TGTGCCATAAAAAGACTAGCGGCGAACACCGGGGAGCTGTTTTTT. This gives the protein CAIKRLAANTGELFF.

This clonotype was seen many times. V usage is TRBV3-1 and J usage is TRBJ2-2; D is unresolved. The CDR3 runs 12 residues. The germline V gene has CDR1 LGHDT and CDR2 YNNKEL (reference sequence). Trimming pared 4 bases from V and 8 bases from J, leaving 8 bases between. CDR3 nucleotides: TGTGCCAGCAGCCTACCAAGGGGGGAGCTGTTTTTT. It is translated as CASSLPRGELFF.

Relative to its sample, this clonotype is medium-sized. V and J are TRBV20-1 and TRBJ1-1; TRBD1 matches at 10 bases. This CDR3 region has 14 residues. V lost 6 bases, J lost 5 bases, and 9 bases stayed unmatched. CDR1 and CDR2 (germline): DFQATT, SNEGSKA (reference sequence). CDR3 in amino acids: CSARQGARETEAFF. The CDR3 DNA sequence: TGCAGTGCAAGACAGGGGGCACGGGAGACTGAAGCTTTCTTT.

This clonotype was recorded at least ten times. The CDR3 sequence is CASSLTPFSETRGEDTQYF. CDR3 nucleotides: TGTGCCAGCAGCTTGACTCCATTCTCCGAAACTAGGGGAGAGGATACGCAGTATTTT. V gene TRBV5-4 combines with J gene TRBJ2-3, with D tentatively TRBD1 or TRBD2 (5 bases each). Germline V gene lookup returns CDR1 SGHNT and CDR2 YYREEE (reference sequence). This CDR3 has 19 amino acids. V was pared by 1 base and J by 6 bases, with 27 bases between.